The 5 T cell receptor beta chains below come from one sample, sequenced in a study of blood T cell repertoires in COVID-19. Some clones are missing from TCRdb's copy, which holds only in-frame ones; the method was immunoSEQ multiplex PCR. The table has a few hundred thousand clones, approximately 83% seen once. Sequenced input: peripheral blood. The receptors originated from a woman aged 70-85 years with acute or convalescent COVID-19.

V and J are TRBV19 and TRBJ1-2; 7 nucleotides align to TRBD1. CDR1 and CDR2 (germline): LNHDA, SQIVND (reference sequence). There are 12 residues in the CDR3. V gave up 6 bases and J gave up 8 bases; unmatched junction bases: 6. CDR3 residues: CASREGARGYTF. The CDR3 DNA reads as TGTGCCAGTAGAGAGGGGGCGCGGGGCTACACCTTC.

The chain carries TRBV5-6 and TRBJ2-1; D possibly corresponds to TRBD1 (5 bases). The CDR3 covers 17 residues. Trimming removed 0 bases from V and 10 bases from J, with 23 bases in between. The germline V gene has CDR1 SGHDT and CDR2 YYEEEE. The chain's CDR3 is CASSLALGQGMSGEQFF. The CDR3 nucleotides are TGTGCCAGCAGCTTGGCCCTCGGGCAGGGAATGTCAGGGGAGCAGTTCTTC.

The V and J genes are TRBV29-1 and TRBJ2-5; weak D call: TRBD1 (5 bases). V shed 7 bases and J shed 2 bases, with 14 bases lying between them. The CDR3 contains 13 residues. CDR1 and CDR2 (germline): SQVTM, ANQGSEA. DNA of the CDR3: TGCAGCGCCAACCCTGACAGTCAAGAGACCCAGTACTTC. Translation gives CSANPDSQETQYF.

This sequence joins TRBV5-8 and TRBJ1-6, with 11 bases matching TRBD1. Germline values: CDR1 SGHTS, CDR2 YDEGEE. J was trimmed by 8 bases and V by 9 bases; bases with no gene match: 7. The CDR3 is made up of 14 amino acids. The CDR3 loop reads CATRTGGRHSPLHF. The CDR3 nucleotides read TGTGCCACCCGGACAGGGGGCCGTCATTCACCCCTCCACTTT.

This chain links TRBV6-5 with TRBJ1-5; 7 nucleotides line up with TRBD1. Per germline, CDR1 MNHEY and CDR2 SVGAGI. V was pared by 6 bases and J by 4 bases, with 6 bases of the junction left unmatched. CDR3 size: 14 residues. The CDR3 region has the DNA TGTGCCAGCAGGGCCGGGACAGCAAATCAGCCCCAGCATTTT. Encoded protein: CASRAGTANQPQHF.